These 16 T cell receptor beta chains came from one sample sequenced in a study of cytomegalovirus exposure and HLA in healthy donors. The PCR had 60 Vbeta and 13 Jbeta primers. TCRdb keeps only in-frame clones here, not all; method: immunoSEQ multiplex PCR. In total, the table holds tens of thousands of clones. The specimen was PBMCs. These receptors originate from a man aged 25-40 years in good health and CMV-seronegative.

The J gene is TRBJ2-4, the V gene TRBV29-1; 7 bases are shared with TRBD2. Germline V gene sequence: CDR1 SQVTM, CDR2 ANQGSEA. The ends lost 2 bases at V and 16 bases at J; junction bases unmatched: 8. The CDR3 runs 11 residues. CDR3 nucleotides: TGCAGCGTTGAATCTCCGGGGGGTATTTACTTC. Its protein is CSVESPGGIYF.

CDR3 amino acids: CASSQSPGRGKGGYTF. The CDR3 DNA reads TGCGCCAGCAGTCAATCCCCCGGGAGAGGTAAGGGTGGCTACACCTTC. V usage is TRBV23-1 and J usage is TRBJ1-2; no definite D call. TRBV23-1 is an open reading frame, and its role is uncertain. The CDR3 has 16 residues. V was cut by 0 bases and J by 7 bases, with 18 bases left in between.

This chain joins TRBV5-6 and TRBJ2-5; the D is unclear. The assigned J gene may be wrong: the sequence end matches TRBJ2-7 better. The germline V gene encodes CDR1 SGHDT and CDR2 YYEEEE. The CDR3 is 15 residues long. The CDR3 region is CASSRTIGYSYEQYF. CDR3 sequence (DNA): TGTGCCAGCAGCCGAACTATCGGTTACTCCTACGAGCAGTACTTC.

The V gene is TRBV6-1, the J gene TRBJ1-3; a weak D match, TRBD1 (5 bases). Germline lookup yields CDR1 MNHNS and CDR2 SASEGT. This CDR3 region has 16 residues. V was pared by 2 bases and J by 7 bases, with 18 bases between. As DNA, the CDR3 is TGTGCCAGCAGTGAATGGGGCGGTGGGCAGTCGAACACCATATATTTT. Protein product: CASSEWGGGQSNTIYF.

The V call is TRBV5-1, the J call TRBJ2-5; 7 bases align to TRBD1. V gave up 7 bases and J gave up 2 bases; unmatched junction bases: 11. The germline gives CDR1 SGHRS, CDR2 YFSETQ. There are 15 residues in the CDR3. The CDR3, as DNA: TGCGCCAGCCGCCCGGGACAGATAAGGCAAGAGACCCAGTACTTC. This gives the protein CASRPGQIRQETQYF.

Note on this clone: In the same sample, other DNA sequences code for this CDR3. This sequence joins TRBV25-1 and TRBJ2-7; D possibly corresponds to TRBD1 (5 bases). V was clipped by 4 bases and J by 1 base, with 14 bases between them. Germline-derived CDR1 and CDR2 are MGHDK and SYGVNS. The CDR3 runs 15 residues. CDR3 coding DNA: TGTGCCAGCAGTGTTACCTTGGACACATCCTACGAGCAGTACTTC. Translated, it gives CASSVTLDTSYEQYF.

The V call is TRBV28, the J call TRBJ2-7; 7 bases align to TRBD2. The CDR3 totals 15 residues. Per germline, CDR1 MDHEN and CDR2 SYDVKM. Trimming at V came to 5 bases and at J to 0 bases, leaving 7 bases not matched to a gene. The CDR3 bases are TGTGCCAGCAGTCCTCCGACTAGCAGCTCCTACGAGCAGTACTTC. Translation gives CASSPPTSSSYEQYF.

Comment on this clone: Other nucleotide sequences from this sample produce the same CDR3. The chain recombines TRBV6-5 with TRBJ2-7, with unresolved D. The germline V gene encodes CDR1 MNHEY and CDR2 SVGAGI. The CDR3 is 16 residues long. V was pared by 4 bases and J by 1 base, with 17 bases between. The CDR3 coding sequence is TGTGCCAGCAGTTTCCTACTCCCCCCGTCATCCTACGAGCAGTACTTC. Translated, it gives CASSFLLPPSSYEQYF.

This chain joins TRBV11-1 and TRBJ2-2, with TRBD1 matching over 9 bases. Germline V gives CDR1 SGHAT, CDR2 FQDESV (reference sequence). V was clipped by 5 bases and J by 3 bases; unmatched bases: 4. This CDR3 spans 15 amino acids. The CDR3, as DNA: TGTGCCAGCAGCCCGGGACAGGGATACACCGGGGAGCTGTTTTTT. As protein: CASSPGQGYTGELFF.

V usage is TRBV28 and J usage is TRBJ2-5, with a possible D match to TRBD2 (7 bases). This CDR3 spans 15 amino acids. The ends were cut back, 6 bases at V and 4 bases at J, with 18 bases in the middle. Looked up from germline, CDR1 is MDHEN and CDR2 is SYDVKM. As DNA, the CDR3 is TGTGCCAGCAGATCCTGGGGGGAGGGGGTAGAGACCCAGTACTTC. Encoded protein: CASRSWGEGVETQYF.

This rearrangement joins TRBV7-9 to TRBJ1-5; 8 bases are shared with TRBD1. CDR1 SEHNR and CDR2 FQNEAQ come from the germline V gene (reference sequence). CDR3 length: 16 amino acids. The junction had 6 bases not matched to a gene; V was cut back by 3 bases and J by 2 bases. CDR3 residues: CASSFSTGEGNQPQHF. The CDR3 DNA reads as TGTGCCAGCAGCTTCTCGACAGGGGAAGGCAATCAGCCCCAGCATTTT.

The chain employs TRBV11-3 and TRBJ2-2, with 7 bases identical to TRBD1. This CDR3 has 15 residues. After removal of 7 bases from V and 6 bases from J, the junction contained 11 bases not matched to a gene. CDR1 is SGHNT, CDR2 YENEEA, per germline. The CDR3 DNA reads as TGTGCCAGCACCCCAACCCAGGGGGTAGCCGGGGAGCTGTTTTTT. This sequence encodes CASTPTQGVAGELFF.

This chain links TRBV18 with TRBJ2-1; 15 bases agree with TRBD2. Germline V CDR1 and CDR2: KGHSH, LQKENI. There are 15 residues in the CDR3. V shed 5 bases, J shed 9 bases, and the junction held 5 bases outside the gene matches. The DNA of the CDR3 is TGTGCCAGCTCATCGGGACTAGCGGGAGGCACTGAGCAGTTCTTC. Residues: CASSSGLAGGTEQFF.

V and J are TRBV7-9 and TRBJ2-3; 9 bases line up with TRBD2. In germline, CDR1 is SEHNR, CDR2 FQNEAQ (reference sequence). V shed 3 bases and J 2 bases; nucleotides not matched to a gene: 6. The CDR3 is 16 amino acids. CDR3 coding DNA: TGTGCCAGCAGCTTTTTGACTAGCGGCTACACAGATACGCAGTATTTT. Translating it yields CASSFLTSGYTDTQYF.

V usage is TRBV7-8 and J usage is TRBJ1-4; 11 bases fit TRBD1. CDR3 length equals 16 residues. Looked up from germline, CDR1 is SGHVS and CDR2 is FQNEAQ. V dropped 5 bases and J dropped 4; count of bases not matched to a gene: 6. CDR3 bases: TGTGCCAGCAGCGAAGGACAGGGGGCGTTTAATGAAAAACTGTTTTTT. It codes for CASSEGQGAFNEKLFF.

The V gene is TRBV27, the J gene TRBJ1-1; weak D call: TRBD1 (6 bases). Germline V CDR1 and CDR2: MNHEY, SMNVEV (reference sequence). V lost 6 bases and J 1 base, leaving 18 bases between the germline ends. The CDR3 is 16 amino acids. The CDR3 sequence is CASRTADSPGNTEAFF. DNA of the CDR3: TGTGCCAGCAGAACAGCGGACAGTCCAGGGAACACTGAAGCTTTCTTT.